The present TCR beta chain was sequenced within a study of T-cell reconstitution after alpha-beta-depleted transplantation in children. TCRbeta library construction was performed incorporating unique molecular identifiers. TCRdb passed the PCR reads through MiXCR, listing each CDR3 protein once. The data hold 450,000 to 700,000 distinct CDR3 sequences, with roughly 30% observed a single time. This clonotype was seen a handful of times. Antigen specificity is unknown. Study-level results: Reported findings indicate that, about two months after transplant, alpha-beta T cells came from several hundred expanded clones, which were derived from non-depleted graft cells.

Germline CDR1 reads SGHRS; CDR2 reads YFSETQ. The CDR3 sequence is 15 residues long. V lost 5 bases to trimming and J lost 4 bases; unmatched junction nucleotides: 9. This chain joins TRBV5-1 and TRBJ2-7, with 10 bases lining up with TRBD1. Here the sequenced sample was PBMCs, taken before TCRalphabeta/CD19-depleted stem cell transplant. The origin of this receptor is a boy under two years old with Wiskott-Aldrich syndrome, due to receive a stem cell transplant. The CDR3 reads CASRSRDRGTYEQYF. The DNA of the CDR3 is TGCGCCAGCAGGAGCCGGGACAGGGGAACTTACGAGCAGTACTTC.